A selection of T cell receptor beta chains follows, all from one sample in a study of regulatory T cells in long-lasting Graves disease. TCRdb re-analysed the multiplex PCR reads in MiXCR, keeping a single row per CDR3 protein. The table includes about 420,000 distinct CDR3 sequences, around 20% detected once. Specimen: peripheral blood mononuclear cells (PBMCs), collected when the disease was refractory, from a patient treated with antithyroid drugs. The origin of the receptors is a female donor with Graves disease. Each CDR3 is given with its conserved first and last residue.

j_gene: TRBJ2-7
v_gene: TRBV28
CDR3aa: CASSSPPGVDEQYF

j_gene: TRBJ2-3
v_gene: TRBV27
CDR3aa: CASSLSGTSTDTQYF

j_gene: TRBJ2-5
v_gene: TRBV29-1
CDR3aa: CSVEDLIRGQETQYF

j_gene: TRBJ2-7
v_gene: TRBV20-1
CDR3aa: CSASSGGPYEQYF

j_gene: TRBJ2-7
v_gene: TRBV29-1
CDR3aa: CSVDGIPGTGVGYEQYF

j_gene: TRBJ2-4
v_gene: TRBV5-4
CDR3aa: CASSGRGAKNIQYF

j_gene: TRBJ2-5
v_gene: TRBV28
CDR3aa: CASSGLAGAGETQYF

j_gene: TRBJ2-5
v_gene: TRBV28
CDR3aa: CATRTGGAETQYF

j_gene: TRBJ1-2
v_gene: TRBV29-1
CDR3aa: CSVTPNSGPNYGYTF

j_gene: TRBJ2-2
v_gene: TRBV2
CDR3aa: CASSEEFTGELFF

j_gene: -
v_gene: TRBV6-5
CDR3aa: CASSFLVSREQFF

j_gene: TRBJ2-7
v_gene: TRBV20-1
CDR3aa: CSASPEQYF

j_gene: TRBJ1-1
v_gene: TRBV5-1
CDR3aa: CASSLTSGAIEAFF

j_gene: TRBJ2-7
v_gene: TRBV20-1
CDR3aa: CSAKPSSGTGAYEQYF

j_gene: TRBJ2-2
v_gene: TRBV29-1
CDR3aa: CSVENRTGVNTGELFF

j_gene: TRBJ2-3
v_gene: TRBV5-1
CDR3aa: CASRTPFAGGPDTQYF

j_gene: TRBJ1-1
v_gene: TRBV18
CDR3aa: CASSPGQGGGWTEAFF

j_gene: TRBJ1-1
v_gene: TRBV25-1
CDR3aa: CASSESGQGKFWLTLNTEAFF

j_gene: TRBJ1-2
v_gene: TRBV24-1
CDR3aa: CATSDSPSTGPYGYTF

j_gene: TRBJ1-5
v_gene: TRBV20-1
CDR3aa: CSARESKGSNQPQHF